This T cell receptor beta chain was documented in a study of T cell repertoires in cytomegalovirus infection. On this clonotype: Its target is not known.

The CDR3 covers 14 residues. V was clipped by 0 bases and J by 6 bases, with 12 bases between them. Germline loops: CDR1 SGHDT, CDR2 YYEEEE. One entry per CDR3 protein, called by TCRdb with MiXCR from the reads. The sample consists of approximately 130,000 distinct CDR3 sequences, 20% to 30% of them appearing once. The chain employs TRBV5-6 and TRBJ1-1; D is unresolved. Sequenced sample: PBMCs, sequenced either directly or after in vitro stimulation (not recorded which). This clonotype was sampled from a human donor in good health (CMV status not recorded). Some clones in this sample may be carry-over from other donors' samples. CDR3 nucleotides: TGTGCCAGCAGCTTGGGAGGGTTTGTAGCTGAAGCTTTCTTT. It codes for CASSLGGFVAEAFF.